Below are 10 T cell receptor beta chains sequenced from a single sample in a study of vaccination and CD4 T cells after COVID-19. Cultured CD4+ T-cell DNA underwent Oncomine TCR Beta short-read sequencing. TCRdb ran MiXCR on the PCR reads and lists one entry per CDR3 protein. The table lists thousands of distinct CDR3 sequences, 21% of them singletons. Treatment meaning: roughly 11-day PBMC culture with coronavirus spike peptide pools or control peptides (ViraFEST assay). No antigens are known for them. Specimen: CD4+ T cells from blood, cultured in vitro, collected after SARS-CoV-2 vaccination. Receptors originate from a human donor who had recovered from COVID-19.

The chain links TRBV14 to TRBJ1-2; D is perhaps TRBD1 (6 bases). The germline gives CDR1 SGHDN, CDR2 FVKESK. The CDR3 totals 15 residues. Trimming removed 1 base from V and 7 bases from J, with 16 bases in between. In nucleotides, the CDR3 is TGTGCCAGCAGCCAAGGTTGGGGGCATTTGGGTGGCTACACCTTC. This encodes CASSQGWGHLGGYTF.

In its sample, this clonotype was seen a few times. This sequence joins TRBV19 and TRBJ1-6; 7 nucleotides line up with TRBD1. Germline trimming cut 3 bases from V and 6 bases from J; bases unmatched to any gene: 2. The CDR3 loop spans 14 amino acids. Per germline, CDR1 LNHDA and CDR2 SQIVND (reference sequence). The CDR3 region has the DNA TGTGCCAGTAGTATCGGGACAGTTAATTCACCCCTCCACTTT. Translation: CASSIGTVNSPLHF.

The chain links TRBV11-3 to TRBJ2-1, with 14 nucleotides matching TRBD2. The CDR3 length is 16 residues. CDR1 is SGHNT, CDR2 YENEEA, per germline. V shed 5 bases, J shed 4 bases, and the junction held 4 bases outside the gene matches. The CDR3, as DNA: TGTGCCAGCAGCGGACTAGCGGGAGGTCTTTACAATGAGCAGTTCTTC. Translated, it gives CASSGLAGGLYNEQFF.

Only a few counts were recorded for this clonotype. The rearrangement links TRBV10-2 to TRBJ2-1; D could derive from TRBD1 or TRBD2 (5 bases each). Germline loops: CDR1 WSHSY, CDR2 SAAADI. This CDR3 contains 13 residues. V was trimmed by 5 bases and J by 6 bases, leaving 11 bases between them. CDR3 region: CASSSAGSNEQFF. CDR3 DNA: TGCGCCAGCAGTTCGGCAGGGAGCAATGAGCAGTTCTTC.

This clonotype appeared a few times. CDR3 in DNA: TGCAGTGCTAGAGATCGAAGAACAGGGATGAATTCACCCCTCCACTTT. Residues: CSARDRRTGMNSPLHF. V is TRBV20-1 and J is TRBJ1-6; tentatively, D is TRBD1 (6 bases). The CDR3 has 16 amino acids. Looked up from germline, CDR1 is DFQATT and CDR2 is SNEGSKA (reference sequence). Trimming cost V 0 bases and J 7 bases, with 16 bases left between them.

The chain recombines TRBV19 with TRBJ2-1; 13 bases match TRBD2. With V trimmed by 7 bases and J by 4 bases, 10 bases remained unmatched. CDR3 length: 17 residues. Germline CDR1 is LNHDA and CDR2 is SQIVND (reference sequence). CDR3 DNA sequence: TGTGCCAGTAATCCAGGACTAGCGGGAGTAGGTTACAATGAGCAGTTCTTC. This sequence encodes CASNPGLAGVGYNEQFF.

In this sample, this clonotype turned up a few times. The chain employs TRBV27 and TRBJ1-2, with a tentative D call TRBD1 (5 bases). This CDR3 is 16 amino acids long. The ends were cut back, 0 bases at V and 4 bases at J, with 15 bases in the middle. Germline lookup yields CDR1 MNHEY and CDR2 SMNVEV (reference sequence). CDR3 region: CASSLSIGDSFYGYTF. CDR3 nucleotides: TGTGCCAGCAGTTTATCGATAGGCGACAGCTTCTATGGCTACACCTTC.

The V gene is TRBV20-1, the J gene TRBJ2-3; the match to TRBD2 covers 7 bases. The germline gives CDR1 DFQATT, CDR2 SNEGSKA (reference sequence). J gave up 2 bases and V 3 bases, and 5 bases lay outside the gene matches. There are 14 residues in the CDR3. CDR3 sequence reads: CSAREGLVTDTQYF. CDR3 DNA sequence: TGCAGTGCTAGGGAAGGACTAGTCACAGATACGCAGTATTTT.

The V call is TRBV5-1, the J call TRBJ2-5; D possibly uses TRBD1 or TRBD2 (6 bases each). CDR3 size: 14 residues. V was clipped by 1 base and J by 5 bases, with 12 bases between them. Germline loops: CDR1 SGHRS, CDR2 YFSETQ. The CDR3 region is CASSLTSQGETQYF. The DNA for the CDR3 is TGCGCCAGCAGCTTGACTAGCCAGGGGGAGACCCAGTACTTC.

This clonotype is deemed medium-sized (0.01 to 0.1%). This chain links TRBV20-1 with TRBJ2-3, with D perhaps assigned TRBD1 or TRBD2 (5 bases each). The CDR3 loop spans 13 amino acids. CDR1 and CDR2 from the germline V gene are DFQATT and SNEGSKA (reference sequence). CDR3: CSVEGRGTDTQYF. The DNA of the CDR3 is TGCAGCGTCGAGGGGCGGGGCACAGATACGCAGTATTTT.